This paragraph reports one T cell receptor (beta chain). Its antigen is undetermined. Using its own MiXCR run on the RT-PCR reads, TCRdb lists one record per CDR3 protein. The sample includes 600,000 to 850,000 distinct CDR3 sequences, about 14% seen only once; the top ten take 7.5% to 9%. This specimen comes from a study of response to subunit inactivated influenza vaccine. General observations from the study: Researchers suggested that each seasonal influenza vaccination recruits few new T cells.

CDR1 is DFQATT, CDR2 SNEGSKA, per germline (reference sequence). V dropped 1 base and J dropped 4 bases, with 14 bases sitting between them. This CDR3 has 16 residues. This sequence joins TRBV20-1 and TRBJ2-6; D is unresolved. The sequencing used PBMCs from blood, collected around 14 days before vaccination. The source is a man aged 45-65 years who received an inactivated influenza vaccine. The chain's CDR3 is CSARVGRVDGANVLTF. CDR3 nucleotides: TGCAGTGCTAGAGTAGGTCGGGTAGACGGGGCCAACGTCCTGACTTTC.